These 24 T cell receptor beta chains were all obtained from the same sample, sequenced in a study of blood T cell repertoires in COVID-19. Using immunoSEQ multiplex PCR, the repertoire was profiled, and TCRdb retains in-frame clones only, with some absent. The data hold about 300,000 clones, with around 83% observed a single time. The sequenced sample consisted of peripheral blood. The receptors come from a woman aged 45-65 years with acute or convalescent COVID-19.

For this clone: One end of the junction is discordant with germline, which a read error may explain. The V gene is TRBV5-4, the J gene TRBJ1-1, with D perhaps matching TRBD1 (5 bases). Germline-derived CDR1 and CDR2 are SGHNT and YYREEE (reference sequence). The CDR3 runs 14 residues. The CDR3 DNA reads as TGTGCCAGCAACTTGGCCCAGGGTGACACTGAAGCTTTCTTT. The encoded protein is CASNLAQGDTEAFF.

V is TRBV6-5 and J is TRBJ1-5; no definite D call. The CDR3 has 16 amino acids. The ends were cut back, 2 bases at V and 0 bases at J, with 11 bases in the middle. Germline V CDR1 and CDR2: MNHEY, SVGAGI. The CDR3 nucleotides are TGTGCCAGCAGTTACCCGAACGGGGATAGCAATCAGCCCCAGCATTTT. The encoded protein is CASSYPNGDSNQPQHF.

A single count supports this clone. The CDR3 protein is CAISESAPTEAFF. CDR3 in DNA: TGTGCCATCAGTGAGTCGGCCCCGACTGAAGCTTTCTTT. The chain employs TRBV10-3 and TRBJ1-1; D unresolved. CDR3 length equals 13 residues. Per germline, CDR1 ENHRY and CDR2 SYGVKD. V gave up 0 bases and J gave up 5 bases, with 7 bases separating them.

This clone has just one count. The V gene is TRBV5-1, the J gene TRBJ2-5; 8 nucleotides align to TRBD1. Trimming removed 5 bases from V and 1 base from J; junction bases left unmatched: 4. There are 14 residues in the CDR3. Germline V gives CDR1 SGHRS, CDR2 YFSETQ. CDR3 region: CASRVQGAQETQYF. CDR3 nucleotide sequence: TGCGCCAGCAGGGTGCAGGGGGCCCAAGAGACCCAGTACTTC.

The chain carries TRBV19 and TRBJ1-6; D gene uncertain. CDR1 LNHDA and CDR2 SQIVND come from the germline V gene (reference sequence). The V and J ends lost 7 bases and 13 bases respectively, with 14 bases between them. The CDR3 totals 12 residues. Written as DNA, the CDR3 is TGTGCCAGTAACAAACTGGAGTCGCCCCTCCACTTT. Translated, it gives CASNKLESPLHF.

The CDR3: CASSVLAGAKDTQYF. The CDR3 DNA reads as TGTGCCAGCAGCGTTCTAGCGGGAGCCAAAGATACGCAGTATTTT. The chain has TRBV9 and TRBJ2-3, with 10 bases identical to TRBD2. This CDR3 has 15 residues. Germline trimming cut 2 bases from V and 5 bases from J; bases unmatched to any gene: 5. Germline V gives CDR1 SGDLS, CDR2 YYNGEE.

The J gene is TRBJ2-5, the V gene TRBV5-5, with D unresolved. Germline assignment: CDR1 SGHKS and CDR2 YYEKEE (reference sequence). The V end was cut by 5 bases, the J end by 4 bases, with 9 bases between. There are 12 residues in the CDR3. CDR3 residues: CASSLLPETQYF. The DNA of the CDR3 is TGTGCCAGCAGTCTCCTACCAGAGACCCAGTACTTC.

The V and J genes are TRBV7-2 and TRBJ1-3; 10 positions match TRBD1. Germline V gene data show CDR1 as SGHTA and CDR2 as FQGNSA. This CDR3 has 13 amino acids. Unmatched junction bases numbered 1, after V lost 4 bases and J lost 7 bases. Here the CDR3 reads CASSSDRGNTIYF. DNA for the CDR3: TGTGCCAGCAGCTCGGACAGGGGGAACACCATATATTTT.

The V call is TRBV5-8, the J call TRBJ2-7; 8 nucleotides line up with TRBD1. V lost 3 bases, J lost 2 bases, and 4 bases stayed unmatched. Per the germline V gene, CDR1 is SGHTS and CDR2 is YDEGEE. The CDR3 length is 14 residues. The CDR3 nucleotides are TGTGCCAGCAGCTCTAGGACAGGGACCTACGAGCAGTACGTC. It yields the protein CASSSRTGTYEQYV.

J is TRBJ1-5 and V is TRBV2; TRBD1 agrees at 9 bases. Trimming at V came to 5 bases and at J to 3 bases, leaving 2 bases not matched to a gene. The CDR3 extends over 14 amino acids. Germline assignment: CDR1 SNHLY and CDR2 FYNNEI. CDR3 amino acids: CASSRDRANQPQHF. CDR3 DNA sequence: TGTGCCAGCAGTAGGGACAGGGCCAATCAGCCCCAGCATTTT.

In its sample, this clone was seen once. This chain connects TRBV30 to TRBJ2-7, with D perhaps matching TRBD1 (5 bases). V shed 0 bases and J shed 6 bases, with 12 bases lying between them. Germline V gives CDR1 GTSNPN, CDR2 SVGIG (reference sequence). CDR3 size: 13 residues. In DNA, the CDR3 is TGTGCCTGGAGTGTTCCAGGGTCGGGCGAGCAGTACTTC. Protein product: CAWSVPGSGEQYF.

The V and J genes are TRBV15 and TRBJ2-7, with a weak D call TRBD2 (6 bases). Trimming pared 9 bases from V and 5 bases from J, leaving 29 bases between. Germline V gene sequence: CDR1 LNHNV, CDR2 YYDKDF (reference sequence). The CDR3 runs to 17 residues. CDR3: CATASTPGTEVRDEQYF. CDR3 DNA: TGTGCCACGGCCTCTACCCCCGGGACTGAGGTTAGGGACGAGCAGTACTTC.

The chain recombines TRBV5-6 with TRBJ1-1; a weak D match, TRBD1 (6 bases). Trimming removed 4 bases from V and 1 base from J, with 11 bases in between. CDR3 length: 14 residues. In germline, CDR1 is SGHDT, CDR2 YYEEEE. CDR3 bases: TGTGCCAGCAGCGCTCTGGACAGGAACACTGAAGCTTTCTTT. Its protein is CASSALDRNTEAFF.

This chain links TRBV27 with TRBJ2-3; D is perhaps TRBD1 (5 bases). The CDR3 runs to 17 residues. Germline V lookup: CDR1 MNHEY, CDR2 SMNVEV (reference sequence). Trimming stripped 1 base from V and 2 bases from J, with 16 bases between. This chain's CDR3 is CASSLLGRKGPTDTQYF. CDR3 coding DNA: TGTGCCAGCAGTTTATTAGGCCGAAAGGGGCCCACAGATACGCAGTATTTT.

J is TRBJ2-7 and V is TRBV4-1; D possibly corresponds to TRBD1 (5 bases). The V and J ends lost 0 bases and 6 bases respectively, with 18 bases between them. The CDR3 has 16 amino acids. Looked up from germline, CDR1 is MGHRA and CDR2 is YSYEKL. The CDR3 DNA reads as TGCGCCAGCAGCCAAGATCCACGGACACAATGGGGCGAGCAGTACTTC. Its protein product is CASSQDPRTQWGEQYF.

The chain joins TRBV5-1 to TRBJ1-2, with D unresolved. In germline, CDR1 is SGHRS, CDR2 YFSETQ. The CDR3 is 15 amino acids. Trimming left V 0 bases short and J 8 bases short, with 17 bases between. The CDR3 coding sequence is TGCGCCAGCAGCTTGGCGCGGGAACGACTGGAGGGCTACACCTTC. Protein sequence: CASSLARERLEGYTF.

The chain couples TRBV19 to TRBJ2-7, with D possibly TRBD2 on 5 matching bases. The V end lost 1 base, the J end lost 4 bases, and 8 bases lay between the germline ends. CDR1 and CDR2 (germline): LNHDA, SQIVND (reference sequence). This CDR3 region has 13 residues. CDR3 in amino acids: CASSIGRTYEQYF. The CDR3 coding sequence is TGTGCCAGTAGTATAGGCAGGACTTACGAGCAGTACTTC.

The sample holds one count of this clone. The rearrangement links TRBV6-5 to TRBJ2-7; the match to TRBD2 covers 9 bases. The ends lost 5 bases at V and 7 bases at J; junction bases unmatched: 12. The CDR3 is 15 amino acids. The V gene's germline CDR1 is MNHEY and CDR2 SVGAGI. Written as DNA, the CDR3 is TGTGCCAGCAGTCCCGCGGGAGGGGCCCCATTTGAGCAGTACGTC. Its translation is CASSPAGGAPFEQYV.

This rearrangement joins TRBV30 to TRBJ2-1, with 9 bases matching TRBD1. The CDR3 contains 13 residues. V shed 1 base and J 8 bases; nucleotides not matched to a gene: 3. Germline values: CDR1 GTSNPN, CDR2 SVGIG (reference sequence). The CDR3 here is CAWSEGTGHEQFF. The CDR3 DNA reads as TGTGCCTGGAGTGAGGGGACAGGGCATGAGCAGTTCTTC.

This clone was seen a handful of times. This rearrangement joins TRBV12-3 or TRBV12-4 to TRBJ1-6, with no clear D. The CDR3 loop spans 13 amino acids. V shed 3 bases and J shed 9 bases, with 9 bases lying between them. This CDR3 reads CASSLGGISPLHF. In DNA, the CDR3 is TGTGCCAGCAGTTTGGGAGGGATTTCACCCCTCCACTTT.

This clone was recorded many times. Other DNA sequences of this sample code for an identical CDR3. The CDR3 loop is CASSQDGTGGVEQYF. The DNA for the CDR3 is TGTGCCAGCAGCCAAGATGGGACGGGAGGTGTTGAGCAGTACTTC. The chain employs TRBV3-1 (or the pseudogene TRBV3-2) and TRBJ2-7, with TRBD2 identical over 7 bases. After removal of 0 bases from V and 7 bases from J, the junction contained 9 bases not matched to a gene. The germline CDR1 and CDR2 sequences are LGHDT and YNNKEL (reference sequence). The CDR3 extends over 15 amino acids.

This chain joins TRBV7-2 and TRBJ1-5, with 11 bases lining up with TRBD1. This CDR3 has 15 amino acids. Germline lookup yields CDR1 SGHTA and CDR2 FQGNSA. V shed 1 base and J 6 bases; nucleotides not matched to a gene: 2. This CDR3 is CASSLEGQGVQPQHF. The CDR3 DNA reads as TGTGCCAGCAGCTTAGAGGGACAGGGGGTTCAGCCCCAGCATTTT. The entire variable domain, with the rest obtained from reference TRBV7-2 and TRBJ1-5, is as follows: GAGVSQSPSNKVTEKGKDVELRCDPISGHTALYWYRQSLGQGLEFLIYFQGNSAPDKSGLPSDRFSAERTGGSVSTLTIQRTQQEDSAVYLCASSLEGQGVQPQHFGDGTRLSIL.

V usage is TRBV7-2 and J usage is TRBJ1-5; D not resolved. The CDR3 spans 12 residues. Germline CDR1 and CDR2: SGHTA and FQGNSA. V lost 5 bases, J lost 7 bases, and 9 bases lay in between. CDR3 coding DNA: TGTGCCAGCAGCACCCTAGGCCAGCCCCAGCATTTT. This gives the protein CASSTLGQPQHF. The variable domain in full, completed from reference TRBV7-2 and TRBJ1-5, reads GAGVSQSPSNKVTEKGKDVELRCDPISGHTALYWYRQSLGQGLEFLIYFQGNSAPDKSGLPSDRFSAERTGGSVSTLTIQRTQQEDSAVYLCASSTLGQPQHFGDGTRLSIL.

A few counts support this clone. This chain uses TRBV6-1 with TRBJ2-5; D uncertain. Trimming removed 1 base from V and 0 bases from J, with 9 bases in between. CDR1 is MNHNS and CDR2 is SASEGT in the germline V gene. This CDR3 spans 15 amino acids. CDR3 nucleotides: TGTGCCAGCAGTGAAGTCACGGAGTACCAAGAGACCCAGTACTTC. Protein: CASSEVTEYQETQYF.